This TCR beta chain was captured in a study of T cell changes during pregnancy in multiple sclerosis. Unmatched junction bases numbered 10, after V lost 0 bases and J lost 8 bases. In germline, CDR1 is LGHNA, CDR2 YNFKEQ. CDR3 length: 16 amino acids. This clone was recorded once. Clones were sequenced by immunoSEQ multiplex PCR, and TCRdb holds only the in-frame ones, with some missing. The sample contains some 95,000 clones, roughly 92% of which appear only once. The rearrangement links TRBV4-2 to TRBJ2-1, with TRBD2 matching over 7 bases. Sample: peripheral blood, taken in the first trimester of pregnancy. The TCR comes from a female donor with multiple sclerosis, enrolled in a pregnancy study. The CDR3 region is CASSQDQREVVYEQFF. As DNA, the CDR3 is TGTGCCAGCAGCCAAGATCAACGGGAGGTTGTCTATGAGCAGTTCTTC.